This T cell receptor beta chain was obtained from a study of beta chain features in type 1 diabetes. Study as a whole: Cell yields, age and gender were similar between patients and healthy donors. Overall study findings and caveats: Whether HLA type affects TCRB rearrangement stayed undetermined in the present work. Type 1 diabetes patients had moderately but significantly shorter TCRB CDR3s in all four CD4+ subsets.

The germline V gene encodes CDR1 SGHDN and CDR2 FVKESK. V gave up 4 bases and J gave up 0 bases, with 19 bases separating them. The CDR3 totals 18 residues. Sequencing targeted expressed TCRB transcripts, as all isolated RNA had been reverse transcribed. Repertoires were generated with immunoSEQ multiplex PCR, while TCRdb's copy carries only in-frame clones and drops some. This sample has 250,000 to 300,000 clones, with around 7.8% found just once. At least ten counts were recorded for this clone. The antigen is unknown. Sequenced sample: central memory CD4+ T cells from blood. The chain is built from TRBV14 and TRBJ2-1; possible D gene TRBD2, 6 bases. The receptor comes from a woman younger than 35 in good health. The CDR3, as DNA: TGTGCCAGCAGCCCCCTAGAACTAGCTCGAAGCTCCTACAATGAGCAGTTCTTC. As protein: CASSPLELARSSYNEQFF.